This entry concerns a single T cell receptor (beta chain). Assay: immunoSEQ multiplex PCR; the TCRdb copy retains only in-frame clones and omits some. Of 210,000 or so clones in the sample, approximately 87% were seen once. Germline V CDR1 and CDR2: MDHEN, SYDVKM. The CDR3 has 14 residues. The V and J ends lost 3 bases and 8 bases respectively, with 13 bases between them. This sample was included in a study of blood T cell repertoires in COVID-19. The chain uses TRBV28 and TRBJ1-4, with D perhaps TRBD1 (5 bases). This sequence originates from a woman aged 50 to 60 with acute or convalescent COVID-19. Sequencing was carried out using peripheral blood. The CDR3 region is CASSFWRGEEKLFF. CDR3 bases: TGTGCCAGCAGTTTTTGGCGGGGGGAGGAAAAACTGTTTTTT.